A selection of T cell receptor beta chains follows, all from one sample in a study of T cell responses to AZD1222 COVID-19 vaccine. Profiled with immunoSEQ multiplex PCR; TCRdb holds only in-frame clones, not every one. The repertoire has 170,000 or so clones, 87% of them found once; the top ten carry 2% to 3%. Source: peripheral blood, taken on day 0 of AZD1222 vaccination. These receptors originate from an adult in good health. CDR3s include the opening cysteine and the closing phenylalanine or tryptophan. The order of the fields is D gene, V gene, clone size, J gene, CDR3 protein, CDR3 DNA. The D gene is left open where the match is weak. Size is stated for part of the rows, as once, few or many counts, or as a class when the clone is expanded.

d_call: NA; v_call: TRBV10-3; clone_size: NA; j_call: TRBJ2-2; cdr3_aa: CAISVRDANTGELFF; cdr3_nt: TGTGCCATCAGTGTTAGAGACGCGAACACCGGGGAGCTGTTTTTT
d_call: NA; v_call: TRBV6-5; clone_size: NA; j_call: TRBJ1-2; cdr3_aa: CASRRSGGLYGYTF; cdr3_nt: TGTGCCAGCAGAAGGTCGGGGGGCCTCTATGGCTACACCTTC
d_call: NA; v_call: TRBV2; clone_size: NA; j_call: TRBJ1-2; cdr3_aa: CASTALSLPGYTF; cdr3_nt: TGTGCCAGCACCGCCCTCTCCCTCCCCGGCTACACCTTC
d_call: NA; v_call: TRBV15; clone_size: few; j_call: TRBJ2-7; cdr3_aa: CATSDEGISYEQYF; cdr3_nt: TGTGCCACCTCCGACGAGGGGATCTCCTACGAGCAGTACTTC
d_call: TRBD1; v_call: TRBV27; clone_size: NA; j_call: TRBJ2-7; cdr3_aa: CASSLSFGRGREQYF; cdr3_nt: TGTGCCAGCAGTTTAAGTTTTGGCAGGGGGCGCGAGCAGTACTTC
d_call: NA; v_call: TRBV5-8; clone_size: NA; j_call: TRBJ1-4; cdr3_aa: CASSRGAGATNEKLFF; cdr3_nt: TGTGCCAGCAGCCGGGGCGCAGGGGCCACTAATGAAAAACTGTTTTTT
d_call: TRBD1; v_call: TRBV6-5; clone_size: NA; j_call: TRBJ1-2; cdr3_aa: CASSSYRGLYGYTF; cdr3_nt: TGTGCCAGCAGTTCGTACAGGGGGCTGTATGGCTACACCTTC
d_call: NA; v_call: TRBV7-2; clone_size: NA; j_call: TRBJ1-4; cdr3_aa: CASSFRTATDPLFF; cdr3_nt: TGTGCCAGCAGCTTCCGAACAGCAACAGACCCACTGTTTTTT
d_call: NA; v_call: TRBV5-8; clone_size: NA; j_call: TRBJ1-5; cdr3_aa: CASSLVVWGSGNQPQHF; cdr3_nt: TGTGCCAGCAGCTTGGTTGTGTGGGGTAGCGGCAATCAGCCCCAGCATTTT
d_call: TRBD2; v_call: TRBV11-2; clone_size: NA; j_call: TRBJ2-1; cdr3_aa: CASSLTRLAGDGEQFF; cdr3_nt: TGTGCCAGCAGCTTGACCCGACTAGCGGGAGATGGTGAGCAGTTCTTC
d_call: TRBD1; v_call: TRBV10-3; clone_size: NA; j_call: TRBJ2-7; cdr3_aa: CAISSRGQGAEEQYF; cdr3_nt: TGTGCCATCAGTAGCCGGGGACAGGGGGCTGAAGAGCAGTACTTC
d_call: TRBD1; v_call: TRBV10-3; clone_size: NA; j_call: TRBJ1-2; cdr3_aa: CAISEGGNYGYTF; cdr3_nt: TGTGCCATCAGTGAAGGGGGCAACTATGGCTACACCTTC
d_call: TRBD2; v_call: TRBV5-1; clone_size: NA; j_call: TRBJ2-7; cdr3_aa: CASRLAGPYEQYF; cdr3_nt: TGCGCCAGCAGGTTAGCGGGACCCTACGAGCAGTACTTC
d_call: TRBD1; v_call: TRBV6-5; clone_size: NA; j_call: TRBJ1-6; cdr3_aa: CASSRRQGGNSPLHF; cdr3_nt: TGTGCCAGCAGCCGACGACAGGGAGGTAATTCACCCCTCCACTTT
d_call: NA; v_call: TRBV7-9; clone_size: NA; j_call: TRBJ2-5; cdr3_aa: CASSFVLTDYKETQYF; cdr3_nt: TGTGCCAGCAGCTTTGTCCTCACTGACTACAAAGAGACCCAGTACTTC
d_call: TRBD1; v_call: TRBV2; clone_size: NA; j_call: TRBJ1-2; cdr3_aa: CASSADRGAGYTF; cdr3_nt: TGTGCCAGCAGTGCCGACAGGGGAGCTGGCTACACCTTC
d_call: NA; v_call: TRBV5-6; clone_size: NA; j_call: TRBJ1-1; cdr3_aa: CASSLHLMNTEAFF; cdr3_nt: TGTGCCAGCAGCCTACACCTCATGAACACTGAAGCTTTCTTT